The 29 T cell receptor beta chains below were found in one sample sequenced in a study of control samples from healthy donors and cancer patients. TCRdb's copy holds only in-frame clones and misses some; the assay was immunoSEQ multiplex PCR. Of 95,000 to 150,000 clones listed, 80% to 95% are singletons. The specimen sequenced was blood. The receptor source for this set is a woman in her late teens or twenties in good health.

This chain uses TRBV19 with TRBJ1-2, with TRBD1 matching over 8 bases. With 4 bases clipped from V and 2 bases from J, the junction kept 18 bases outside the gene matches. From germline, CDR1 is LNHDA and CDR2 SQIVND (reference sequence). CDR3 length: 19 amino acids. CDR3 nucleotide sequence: TGTGCCAGTAGTAAGGGAGAGAGGGACAGGACAACCCTGAACTATGGCTACACCTTC. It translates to CASSKGERDRTTLNYGYTF.

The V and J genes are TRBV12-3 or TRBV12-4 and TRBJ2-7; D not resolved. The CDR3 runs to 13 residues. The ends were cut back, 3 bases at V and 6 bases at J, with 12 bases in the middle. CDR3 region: CASSLVSPSEQYF. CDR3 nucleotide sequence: TGTGCCAGCAGTTTGGTCTCCCCTAGCGAGCAGTACTTC.

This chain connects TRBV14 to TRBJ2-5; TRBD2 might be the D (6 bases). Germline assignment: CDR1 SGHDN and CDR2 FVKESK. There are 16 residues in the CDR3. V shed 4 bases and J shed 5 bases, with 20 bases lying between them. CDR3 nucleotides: TGTGCCAGCAGCCCCCGCCCCTCCGGGAGCAGCGAGACCCAGTACTTC. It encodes CASSPRPSGSSETQYF. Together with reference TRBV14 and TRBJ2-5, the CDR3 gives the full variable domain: EAGVTQFPSHSVIEKGQTVTLRCDPISGHDNLYWYRRVMGKEIKFLLHFVKESKQDESGMPNNRFLAERTGGTYSTLKVQPAELEDSGVYFCASSPRPSGSSETQYFGPGTRLLVL.

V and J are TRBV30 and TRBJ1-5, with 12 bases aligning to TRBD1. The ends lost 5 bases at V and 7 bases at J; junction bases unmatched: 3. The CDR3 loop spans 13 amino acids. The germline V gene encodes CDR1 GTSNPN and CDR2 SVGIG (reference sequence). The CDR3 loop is CAWGTGGGQPQHF. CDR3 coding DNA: TGTGCCTGGGGGACAGGGGGCGGACAGCCCCAGCATTTT.

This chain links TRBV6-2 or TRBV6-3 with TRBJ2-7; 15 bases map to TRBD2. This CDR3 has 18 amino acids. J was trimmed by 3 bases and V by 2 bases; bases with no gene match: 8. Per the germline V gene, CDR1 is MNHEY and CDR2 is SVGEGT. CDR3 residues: CASSYRVGLAGGGYEQYF. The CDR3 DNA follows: TGTGCCAGCAGTTACCGAGTGGGACTAGCGGGAGGAGGCTACGAGCAGTACTTC.

CDR3 sequence: CASSLMEGTDTQYF. CDR3 bases: TGTGCCAGCAGCTTAATGGAGGGCACAGATACGCAGTATTTT. The chain is built from TRBV7-2 and TRBJ2-3; tentative D call: TRBD2 (5 bases). Germline values: CDR1 SGHTA, CDR2 FQGNSA. Trimming removed 2 bases from V and 1 base from J, with 7 bases in between. This CDR3 is 14 amino acids long.

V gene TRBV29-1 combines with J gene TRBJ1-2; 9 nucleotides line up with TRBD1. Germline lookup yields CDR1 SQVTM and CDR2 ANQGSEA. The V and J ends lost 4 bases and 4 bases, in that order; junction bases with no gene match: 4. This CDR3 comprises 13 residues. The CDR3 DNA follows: TGCAGCGTTGTTTGGGACAGGGCCTATGGCTACACCTTC. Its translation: CSVVWDRAYGYTF.

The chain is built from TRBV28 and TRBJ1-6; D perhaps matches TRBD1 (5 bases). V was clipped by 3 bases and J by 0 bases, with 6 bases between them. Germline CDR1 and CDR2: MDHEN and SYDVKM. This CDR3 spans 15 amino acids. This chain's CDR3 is CASSFGGSYNSPLHF. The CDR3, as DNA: TGTGCCAGCAGTTTTGGGGGCTCCTATAATTCACCCCTCCACTTT.

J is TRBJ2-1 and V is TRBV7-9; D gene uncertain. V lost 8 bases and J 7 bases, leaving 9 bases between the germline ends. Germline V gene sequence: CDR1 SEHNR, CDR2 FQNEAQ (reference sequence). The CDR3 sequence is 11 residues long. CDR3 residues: CASQRNNEQFF. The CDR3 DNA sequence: TGTGCCAGCCAGAGGAATAATGAGCAGTTCTTC.

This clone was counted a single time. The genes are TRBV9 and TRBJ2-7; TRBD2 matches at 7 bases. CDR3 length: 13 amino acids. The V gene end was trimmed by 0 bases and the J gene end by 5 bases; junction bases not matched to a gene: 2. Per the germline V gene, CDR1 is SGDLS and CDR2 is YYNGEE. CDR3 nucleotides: TGTGCCAGCAGCGTAGGACTAGCCCACGAGCAGTACTTC. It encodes CASSVGLAHEQYF.

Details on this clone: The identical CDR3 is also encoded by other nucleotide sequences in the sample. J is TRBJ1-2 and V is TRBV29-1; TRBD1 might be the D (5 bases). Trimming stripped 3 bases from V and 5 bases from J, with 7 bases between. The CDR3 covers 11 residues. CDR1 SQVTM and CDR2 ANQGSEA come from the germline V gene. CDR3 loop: CSVDSGYGYTF. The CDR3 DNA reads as TGCAGCGTTGACTCAGGGTATGGCTACACCTTC.

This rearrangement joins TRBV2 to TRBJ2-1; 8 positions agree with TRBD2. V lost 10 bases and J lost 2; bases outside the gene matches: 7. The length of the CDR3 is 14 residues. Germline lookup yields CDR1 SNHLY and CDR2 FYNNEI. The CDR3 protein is CAIISGDTYNEQFF. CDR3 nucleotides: TGTGCCATCATTAGCGGGGATACCTACAATGAGCAGTTCTTC.

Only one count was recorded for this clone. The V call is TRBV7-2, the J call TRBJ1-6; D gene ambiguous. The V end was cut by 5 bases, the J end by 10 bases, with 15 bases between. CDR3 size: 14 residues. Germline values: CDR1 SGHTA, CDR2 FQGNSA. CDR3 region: CASSPRWGDSPLHF. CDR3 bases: TGTGCCAGCAGCCCTAGATGGGGTGACTCACCCCTCCACTTT.

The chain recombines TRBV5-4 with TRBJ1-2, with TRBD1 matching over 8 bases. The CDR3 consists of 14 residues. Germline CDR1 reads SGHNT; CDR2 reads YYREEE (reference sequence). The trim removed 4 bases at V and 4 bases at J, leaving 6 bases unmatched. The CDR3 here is CASSETGVSYGYTF. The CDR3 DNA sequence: TGTGCCAGCAGCGAGACAGGGGTGAGCTATGGCTACACCTTC. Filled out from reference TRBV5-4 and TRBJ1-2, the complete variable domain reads ETGVTQSPTHLIKTRGQQVTLRCSSQSGHNTVSWYQQALGQGPQFIFQYYREEENGRGNFPPRFSGLQFPNYSSELNVNALELDDSALYLCASSETGVSYGYTFGSGTRLTVV.

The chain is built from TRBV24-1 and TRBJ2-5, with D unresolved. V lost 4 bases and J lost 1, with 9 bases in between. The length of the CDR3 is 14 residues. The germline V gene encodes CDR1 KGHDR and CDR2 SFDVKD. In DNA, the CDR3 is TGTGCCACCAGTGACACGGACGGCCAAGAGACCCAGTACTTC. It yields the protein CATSDTDGQETQYF.

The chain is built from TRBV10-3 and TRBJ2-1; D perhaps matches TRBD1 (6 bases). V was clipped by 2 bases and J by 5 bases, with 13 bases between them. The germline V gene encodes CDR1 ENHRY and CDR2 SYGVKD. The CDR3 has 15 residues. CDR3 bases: TGTGCCATCAGTGAGCGGTCAGGGGTACACAATGAGCAGTTCTTC. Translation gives CAISERSGVHNEQFF.

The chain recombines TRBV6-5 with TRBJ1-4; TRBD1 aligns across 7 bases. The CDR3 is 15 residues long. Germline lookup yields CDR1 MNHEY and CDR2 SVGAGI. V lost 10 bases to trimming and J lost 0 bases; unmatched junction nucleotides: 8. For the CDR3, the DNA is TGTGCCACCCCCGACAGGGAGTCAACTAATGAAAAACTGTTTTTT. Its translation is CATPDRESTNEKLFF.

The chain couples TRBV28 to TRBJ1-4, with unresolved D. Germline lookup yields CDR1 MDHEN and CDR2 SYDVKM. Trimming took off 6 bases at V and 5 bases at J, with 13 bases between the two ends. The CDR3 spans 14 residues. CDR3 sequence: CASSPADGNEKLFF. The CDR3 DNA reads TGTGCCAGCAGCCCAGCTGACGGGAATGAAAAACTGTTTTTT.

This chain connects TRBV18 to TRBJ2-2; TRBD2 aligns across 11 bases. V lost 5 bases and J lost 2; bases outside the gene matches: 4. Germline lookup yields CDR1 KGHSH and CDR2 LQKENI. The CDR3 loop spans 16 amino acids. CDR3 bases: TGTGCCAGCTCATATCTAGCGGGAGGAAACACCGGGGAGCTGTTTTTT. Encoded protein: CASSYLAGGNTGELFF.

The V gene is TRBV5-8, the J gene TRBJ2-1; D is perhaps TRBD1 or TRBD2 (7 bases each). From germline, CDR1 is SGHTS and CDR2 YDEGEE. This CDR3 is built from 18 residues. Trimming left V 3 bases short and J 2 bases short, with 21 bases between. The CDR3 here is CASSSGGGISGPYNEQFF. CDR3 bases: TGTGCCAGCAGCTCAGGGGGGGGGATTAGCGGACCCTACAATGAGCAGTTCTTC.

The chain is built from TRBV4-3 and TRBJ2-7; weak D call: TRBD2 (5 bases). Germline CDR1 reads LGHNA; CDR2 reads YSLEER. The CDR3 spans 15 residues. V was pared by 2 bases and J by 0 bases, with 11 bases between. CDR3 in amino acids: CASSQSPGSSYEQYF. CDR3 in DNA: TGCGCCAGCAGCCAAAGTCCGGGGTCCTCCTACGAGCAGTACTTC.

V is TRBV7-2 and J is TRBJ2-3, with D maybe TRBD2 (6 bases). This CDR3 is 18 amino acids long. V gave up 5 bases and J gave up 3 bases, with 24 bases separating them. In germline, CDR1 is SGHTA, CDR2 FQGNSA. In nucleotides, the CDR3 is TGTGCCAGCAGCCCGGCGTTTTTAAGCGGAGGGTCTACAGATACGCAGTATTTT. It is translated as CASSPAFLSGGSTDTQYF.

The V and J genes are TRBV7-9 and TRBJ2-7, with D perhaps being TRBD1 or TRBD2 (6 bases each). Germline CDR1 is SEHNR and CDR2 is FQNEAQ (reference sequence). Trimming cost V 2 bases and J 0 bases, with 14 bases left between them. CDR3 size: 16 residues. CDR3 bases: TGTGCCAGCAGCTTAAATTTAGGGGGGAGCTCCTACGAGCAGTACTTC. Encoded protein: CASSLNLGGSSYEQYF.

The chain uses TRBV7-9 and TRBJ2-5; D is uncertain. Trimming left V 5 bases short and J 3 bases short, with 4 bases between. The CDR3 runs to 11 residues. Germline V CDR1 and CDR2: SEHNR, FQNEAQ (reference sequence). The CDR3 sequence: CASSRKETQYF. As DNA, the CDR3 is TGTGCCAGCAGCCGAAAAGAGACCCAGTACTTC.

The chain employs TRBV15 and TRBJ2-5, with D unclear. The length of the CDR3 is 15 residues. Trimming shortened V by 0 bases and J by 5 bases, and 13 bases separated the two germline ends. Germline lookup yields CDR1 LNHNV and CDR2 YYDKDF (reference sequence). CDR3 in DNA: TGTGCCACCAGCAGAGATTTAAGGCTTGCGGAGACCCAGTACTTC. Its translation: CATSRDLRLAETQYF.

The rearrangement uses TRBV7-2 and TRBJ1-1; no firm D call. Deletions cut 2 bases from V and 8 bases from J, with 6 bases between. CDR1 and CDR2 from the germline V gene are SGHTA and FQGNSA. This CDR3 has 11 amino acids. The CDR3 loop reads CASSLLTEAFF. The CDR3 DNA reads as TGTGCCAGCAGCTTATTGACAGAAGCTTTCTTT.

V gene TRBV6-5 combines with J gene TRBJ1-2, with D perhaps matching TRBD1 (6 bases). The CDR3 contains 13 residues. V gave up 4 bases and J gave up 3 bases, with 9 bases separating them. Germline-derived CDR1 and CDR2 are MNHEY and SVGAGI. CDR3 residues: CASSLGGDYGYTF. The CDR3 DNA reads TGTGCCAGCAGTTTGGGGGGCGACTATGGCTACACCTTC.

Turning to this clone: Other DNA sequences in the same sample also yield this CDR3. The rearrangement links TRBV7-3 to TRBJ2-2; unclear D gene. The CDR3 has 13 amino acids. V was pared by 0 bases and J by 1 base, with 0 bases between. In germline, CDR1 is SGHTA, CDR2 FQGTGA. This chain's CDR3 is CASSLTNTGELFF. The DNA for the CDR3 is TGTGCCAGCAGCTTAACGAACACCGGGGAGCTGTTTTTT.

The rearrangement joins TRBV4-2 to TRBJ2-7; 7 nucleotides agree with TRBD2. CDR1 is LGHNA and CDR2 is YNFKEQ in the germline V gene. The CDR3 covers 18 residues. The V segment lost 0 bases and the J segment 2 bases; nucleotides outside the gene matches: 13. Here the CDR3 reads CASSQETAWGGTTYEQYF. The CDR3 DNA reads TGTGCCAGCAGCCAAGAAACAGCGTGGGGGGGAACAACCTACGAGCAGTACTTC.